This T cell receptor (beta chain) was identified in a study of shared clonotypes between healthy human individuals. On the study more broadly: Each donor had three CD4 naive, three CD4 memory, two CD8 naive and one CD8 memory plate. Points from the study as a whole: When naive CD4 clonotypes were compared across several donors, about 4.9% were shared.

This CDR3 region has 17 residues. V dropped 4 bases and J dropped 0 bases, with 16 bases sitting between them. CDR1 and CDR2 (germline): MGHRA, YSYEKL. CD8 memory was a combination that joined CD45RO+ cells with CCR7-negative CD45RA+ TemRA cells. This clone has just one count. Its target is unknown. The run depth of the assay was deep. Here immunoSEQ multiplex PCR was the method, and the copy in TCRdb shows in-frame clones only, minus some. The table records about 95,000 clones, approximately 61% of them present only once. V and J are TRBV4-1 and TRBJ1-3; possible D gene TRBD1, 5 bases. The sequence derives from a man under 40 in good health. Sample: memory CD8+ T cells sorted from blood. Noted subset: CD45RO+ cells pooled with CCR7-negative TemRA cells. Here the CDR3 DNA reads TGCGCCAGCAGCCTTTCTCCCGGGGGGTTCTCTGGAAACACCATATATTTT. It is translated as CASSLSPGGFSGNTIYF.